This TCR beta chain was sequenced for a study of tumor-infiltrating lymphocytes in primary liver carcinoma. Across the study: Tumors, staged T1-T3 N0M0, spanned 4.2 to 10 cm.

Starting from around 0.45 ug of total RNA, TCR beta cDNA was produced with a primer in the constant region. ARM-PCR, slightly modified, supplied the TCR beta libraries through three nested multiplex PCR rounds. The first two PCR rounds used TRBV1-TRBV30 primers with a Cbeta primer, roughly 10 cycles each. In TCRdb, the multiplex PCR reads were re-called with MiXCR into one record per CDR3 protein. This sample yields about 23,000 distinct CDR3 sequences, of which roughly three quarters are seen a single time; about 32% belongs to the top ten. Details on this clonotype: Its target is not known. Possible read error: a much larger clone is one base away.

Co-extraction of RNA and DNA was performed on about 19-32 mg of unsorted bulk tissue. All patients had surgically resected primary liver carcinoma. The patients, who had chronic HBV infection, were treatment-naive (untreated). The CDR3 has 16 residues. Germline V gene data show CDR1 as SEHNR and CDR2 as FQNEAQ (reference sequence). Regarding the study as a whole: No more than about 8-24% of top clones could be seen in all five tumor regions.

This TCR was recovered from a woman aged 25-40 years with primary liver carcinoma and hepatitis B virus infection. The specimen sequenced was liver tumor tissue from sampling region 5. Specified subset: tumor region T5, tumor centre. This chain connects TRBV7-9 to TRBJ2-3, with D perhaps TRBD1 (5 bases). The closer fit of TRBJ1-5 to the DNA end suggests the J call may be wrong. In nucleotides, the CDR3 is TGTGCCAGCAGCTCCCAGGATAGGGGATACTTAGATACGCAGCATTTT. Residues: CASSSQDRGYLDTQHF.